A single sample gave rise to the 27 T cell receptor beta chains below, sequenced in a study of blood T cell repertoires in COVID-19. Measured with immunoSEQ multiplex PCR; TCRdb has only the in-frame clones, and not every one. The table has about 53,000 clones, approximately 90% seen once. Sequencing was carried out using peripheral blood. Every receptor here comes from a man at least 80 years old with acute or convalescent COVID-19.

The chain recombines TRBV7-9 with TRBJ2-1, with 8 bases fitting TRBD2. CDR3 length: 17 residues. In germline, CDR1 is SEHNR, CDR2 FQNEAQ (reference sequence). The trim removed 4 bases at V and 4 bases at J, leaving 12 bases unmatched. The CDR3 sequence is CASSSSRGGLYYNEQFF. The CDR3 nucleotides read TGTGCCAGCAGCTCCTCTCGGGGGGGGCTCTATTACAATGAGCAGTTCTTC.

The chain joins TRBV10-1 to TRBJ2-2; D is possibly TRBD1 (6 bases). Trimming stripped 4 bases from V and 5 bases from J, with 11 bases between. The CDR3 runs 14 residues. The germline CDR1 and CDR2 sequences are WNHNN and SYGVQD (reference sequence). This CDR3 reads CASSGGPGTGELFF. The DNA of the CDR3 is TGCGCCAGCAGTGGGGGGCCGGGAACCGGGGAGCTGTTTTTT.

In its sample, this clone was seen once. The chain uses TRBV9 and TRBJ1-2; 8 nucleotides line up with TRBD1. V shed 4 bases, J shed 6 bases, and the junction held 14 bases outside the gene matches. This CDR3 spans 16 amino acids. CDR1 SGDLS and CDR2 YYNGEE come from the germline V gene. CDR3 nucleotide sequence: TGTGCCAGCAGCACATCTTGGGACAGGCCCCCGAATGGCTACACCTTC. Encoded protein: CASSTSWDRPPNGYTF.

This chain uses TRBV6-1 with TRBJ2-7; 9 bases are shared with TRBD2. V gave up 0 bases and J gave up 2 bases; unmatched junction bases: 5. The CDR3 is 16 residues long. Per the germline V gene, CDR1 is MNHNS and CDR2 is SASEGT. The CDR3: CASSEAAGGRTYEQYF. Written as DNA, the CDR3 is TGTGCCAGCAGTGAAGCAGCGGGGGGACGGACCTACGAGCAGTACTTC.

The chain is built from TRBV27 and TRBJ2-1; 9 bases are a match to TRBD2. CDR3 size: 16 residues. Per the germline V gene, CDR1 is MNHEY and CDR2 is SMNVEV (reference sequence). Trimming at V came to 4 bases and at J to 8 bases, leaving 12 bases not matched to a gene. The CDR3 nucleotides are TGTGCCAGCAGTTCCCTCCTGGGCGGGGGGGTCGATGAGCAGTTCTTC. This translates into CASSSLLGGGVDEQFF.

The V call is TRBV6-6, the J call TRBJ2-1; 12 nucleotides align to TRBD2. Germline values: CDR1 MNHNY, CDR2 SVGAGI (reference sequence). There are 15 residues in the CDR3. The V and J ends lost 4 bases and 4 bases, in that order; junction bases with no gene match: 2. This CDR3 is CASSWTSGAYNEQFF. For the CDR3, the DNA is TGTGCCAGCAGTTGGACTAGCGGGGCTTACAATGAGCAGTTCTTC.

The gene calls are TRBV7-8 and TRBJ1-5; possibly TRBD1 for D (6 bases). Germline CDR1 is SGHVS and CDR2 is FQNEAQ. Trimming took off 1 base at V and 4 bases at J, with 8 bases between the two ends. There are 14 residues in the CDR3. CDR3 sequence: CASSLGTGNQPQHF. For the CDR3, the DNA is TGTGCCAGCAGCTTAGGTACAGGGAATCAGCCCCAGCATTTT.

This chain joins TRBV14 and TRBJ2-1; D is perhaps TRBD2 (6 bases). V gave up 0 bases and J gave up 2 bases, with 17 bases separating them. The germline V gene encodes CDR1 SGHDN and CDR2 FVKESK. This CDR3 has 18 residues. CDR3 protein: CASSQDRGGARTYNEQFF. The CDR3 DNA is TGTGCCAGCAGCCAAGATCGAGGAGGGGCACGAACCTACAATGAGCAGTTCTTC.

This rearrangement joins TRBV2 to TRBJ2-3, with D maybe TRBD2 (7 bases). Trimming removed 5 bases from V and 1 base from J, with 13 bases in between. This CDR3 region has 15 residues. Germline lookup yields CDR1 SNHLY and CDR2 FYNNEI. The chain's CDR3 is CASSPQGGRTDTQYF. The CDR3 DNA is TGTGCCAGCAGTCCACAGGGAGGGCGCACAGATACGCAGTATTTT.

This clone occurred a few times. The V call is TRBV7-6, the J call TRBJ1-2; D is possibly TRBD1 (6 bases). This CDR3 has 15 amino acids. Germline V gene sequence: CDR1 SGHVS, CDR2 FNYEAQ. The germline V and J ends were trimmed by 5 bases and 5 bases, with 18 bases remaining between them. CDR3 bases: TGTGCCAGCAGCCCCTCTCAGGCAGGGGAGTATGGCTACACCTTC. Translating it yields CASSPSQAGEYGYTF.

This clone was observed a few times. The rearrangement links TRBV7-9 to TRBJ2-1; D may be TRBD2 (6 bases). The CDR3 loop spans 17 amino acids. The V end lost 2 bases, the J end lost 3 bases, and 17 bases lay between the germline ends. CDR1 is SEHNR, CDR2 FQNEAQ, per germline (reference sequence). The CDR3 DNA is TGTGCCAGCAGCTTACCCCAGGCGGGACTCCTCTACAATGAGCAGTTCTTC. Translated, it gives CASSLPQAGLLYNEQFF. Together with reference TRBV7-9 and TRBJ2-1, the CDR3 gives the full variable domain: DTGVSQNPRHKITKRGQNVTFRCDPISEHNRLYWYRQTLGQGPEFLTYFQNEAQLEKSRLLSDRFSAERPKGSFSTLEIQRTEQGDSAMYLCASSLPQAGLLYNEQFFGPGTRLTVL.

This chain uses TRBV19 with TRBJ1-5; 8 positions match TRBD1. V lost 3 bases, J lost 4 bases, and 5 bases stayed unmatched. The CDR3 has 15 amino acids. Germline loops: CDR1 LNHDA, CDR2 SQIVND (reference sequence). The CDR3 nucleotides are TGTGCCAGTAGTATGGGGACAGGAGGGAATCAGCCCCAGCATTTT. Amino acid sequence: CASSMGTGGNQPQHF.

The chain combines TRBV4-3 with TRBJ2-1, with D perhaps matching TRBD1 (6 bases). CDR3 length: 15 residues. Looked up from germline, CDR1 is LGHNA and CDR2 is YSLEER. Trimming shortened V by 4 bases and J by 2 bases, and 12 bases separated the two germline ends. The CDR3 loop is CASSPGTSTYNEQFF. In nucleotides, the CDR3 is TGCGCCAGCAGCCCTGGGACATCCACCTACAATGAGCAGTTCTTC.

CDR3 amino acids: CASSQRDRGFEQYF. Here the CDR3 DNA reads TGTGCCAGCAGCCAACGGGACAGGGGGTTCGAGCAGTACTTC. The V gene is TRBV4-2, the J gene TRBJ2-7; 11 bases match TRBD1. This CDR3 is 14 amino acids long. Germline V CDR1 and CDR2: LGHNA, YNFKEQ. Losses at the gene ends were 2 bases for V and 6 bases for J; bases not matched to a gene: 3.

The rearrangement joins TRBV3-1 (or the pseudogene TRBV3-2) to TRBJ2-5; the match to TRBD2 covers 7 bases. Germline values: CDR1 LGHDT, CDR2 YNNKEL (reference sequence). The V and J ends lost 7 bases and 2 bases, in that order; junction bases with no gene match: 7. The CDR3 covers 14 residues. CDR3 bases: TGTGCCAGCACCCGAGGGAGGGCTCAAGAGACCCAGTACTTC. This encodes CASTRGRAQETQYF.

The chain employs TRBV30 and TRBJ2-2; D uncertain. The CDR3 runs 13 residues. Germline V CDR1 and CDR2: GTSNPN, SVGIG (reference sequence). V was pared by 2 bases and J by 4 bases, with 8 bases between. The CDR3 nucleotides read TGTGCCTGGAGTTTAACACCCACCGGGGAGCTGTTTTTT. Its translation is CAWSLTPTGELFF.

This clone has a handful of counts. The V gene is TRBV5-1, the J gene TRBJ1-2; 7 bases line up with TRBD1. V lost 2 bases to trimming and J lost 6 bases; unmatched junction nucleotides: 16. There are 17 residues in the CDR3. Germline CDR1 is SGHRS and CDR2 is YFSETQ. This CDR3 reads CASSFSLIRGLDDGYTF. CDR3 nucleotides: TGCGCCAGCAGCTTTTCTTTGATAAGGGGGCTAGACGATGGCTACACCTTC. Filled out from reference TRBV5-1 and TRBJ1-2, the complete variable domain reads KAGVTQTPRYLIKTRGQQVTLSCSPISGHRSVSWYQQTPGQGLQFLFEYFSETQRNKGNFPGRFSGRQFSNSRSEMNVSTLELGDSALYLCASSFSLIRGLDDGYTFGSGTRLTVV.

The CDR3 reads CASTRRTGETQYF. Here the CDR3 DNA reads TGTGCCAGCACCCGACGGACAGGGGAGACCCAGTACTTC. The chain carries TRBV13 and TRBJ2-5, with 8 bases matching TRBD1. The CDR3 has 13 residues. Germline lookup yields CDR1 PRHDT and CDR2 FYEKMQ (reference sequence). V shed 7 bases and J 5 bases; nucleotides not matched to a gene: 6.

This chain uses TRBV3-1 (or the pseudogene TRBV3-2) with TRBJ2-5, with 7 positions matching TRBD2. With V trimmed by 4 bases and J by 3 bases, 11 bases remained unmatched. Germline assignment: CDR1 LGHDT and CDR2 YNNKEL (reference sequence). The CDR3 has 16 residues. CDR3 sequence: CASSPTGGVWEETQYF. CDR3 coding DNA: TGTGCCAGCAGCCCGACGGGGGGAGTTTGGGAAGAGACCCAGTACTTC.

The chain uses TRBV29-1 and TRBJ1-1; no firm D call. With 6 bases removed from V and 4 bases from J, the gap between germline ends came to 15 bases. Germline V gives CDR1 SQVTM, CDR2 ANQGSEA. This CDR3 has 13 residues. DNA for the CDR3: TGCAGCGTAAAACGAGGGTACGGCACTGAAGCTTTCTTT. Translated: CSVKRGYGTEAFF.

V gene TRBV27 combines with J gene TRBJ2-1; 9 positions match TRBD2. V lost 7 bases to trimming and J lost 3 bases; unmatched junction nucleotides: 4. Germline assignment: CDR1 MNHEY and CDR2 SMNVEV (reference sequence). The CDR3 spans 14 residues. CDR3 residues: CASTLAGDYNEQFF. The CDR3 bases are TGTGCCAGCACCTTAGCGGGGGACTACAATGAGCAGTTCTTC.

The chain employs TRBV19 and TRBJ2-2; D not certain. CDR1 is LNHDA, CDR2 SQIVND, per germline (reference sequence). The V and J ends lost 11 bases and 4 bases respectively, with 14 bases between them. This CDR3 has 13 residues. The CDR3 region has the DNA TGTGCCGTACGAGGCCCGGGCACCGGGGAGCTGTTTTTT. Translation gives CAVRGPGTGELFF.

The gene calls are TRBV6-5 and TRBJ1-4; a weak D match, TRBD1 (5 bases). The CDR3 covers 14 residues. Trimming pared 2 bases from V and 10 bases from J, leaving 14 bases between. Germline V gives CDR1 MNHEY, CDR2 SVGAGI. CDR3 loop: CASSYLGLGGKLFF. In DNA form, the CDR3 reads TGTGCCAGCAGTTACCTGGGACTGGGAGGAAAACTGTTTTTT.

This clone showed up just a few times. The CDR3 sequence: CASSKEQGGDTEAFF. The CDR3 DNA sequence: TGTGCCAGCAGCAAAGAGCAGGGAGGGGACACTGAAGCTTTCTTT. The chain is built from TRBV21-1 and TRBJ1-1. TRBV21-1 is noted as a pseudogene. This CDR3 is 15 amino acids long.

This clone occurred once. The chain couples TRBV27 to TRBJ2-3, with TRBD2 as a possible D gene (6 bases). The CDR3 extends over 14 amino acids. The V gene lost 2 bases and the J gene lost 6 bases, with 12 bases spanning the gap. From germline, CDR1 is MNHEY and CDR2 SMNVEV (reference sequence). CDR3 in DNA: TGTGCCAGCAGTTTAGGGTTTGGGGGGGATACGCAGTATTTT. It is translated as CASSLGFGGDTQYF.

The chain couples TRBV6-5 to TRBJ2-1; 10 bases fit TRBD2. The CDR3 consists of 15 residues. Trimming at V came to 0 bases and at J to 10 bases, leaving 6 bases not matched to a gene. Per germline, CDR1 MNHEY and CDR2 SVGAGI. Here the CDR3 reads CASSYSSGGAKEQFF. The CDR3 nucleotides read TGTGCCAGCAGTTACTCGAGCGGGGGGGCAAAGGAGCAGTTCTTC.

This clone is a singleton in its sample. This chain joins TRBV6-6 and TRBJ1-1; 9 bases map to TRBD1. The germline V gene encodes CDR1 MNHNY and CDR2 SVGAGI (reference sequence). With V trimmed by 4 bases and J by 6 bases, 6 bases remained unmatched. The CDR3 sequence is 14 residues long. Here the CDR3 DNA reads TGTGCCAGCAGTTCTGGGACAGGGTCCGCTGAAGCTTTCTTT. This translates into CASSSGTGSAEAFF.